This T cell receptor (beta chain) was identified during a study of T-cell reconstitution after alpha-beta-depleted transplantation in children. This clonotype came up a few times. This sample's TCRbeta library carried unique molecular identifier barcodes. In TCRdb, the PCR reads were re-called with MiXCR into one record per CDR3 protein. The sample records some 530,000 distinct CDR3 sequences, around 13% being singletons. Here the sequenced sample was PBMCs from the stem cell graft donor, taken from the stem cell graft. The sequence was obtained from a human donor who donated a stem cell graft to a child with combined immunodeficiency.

The CDR3 region is CASRSGWGTYEQYF. The CDR3 coding sequence is TGTGCCAGCCGAAGCGGATGGGGGACCTACGAGCAGTACTTC. V is TRBV6-2 or TRBV6-3 and J is TRBJ2-7; D possibly uses TRBD1 or TRBD2 (5 bases each). Trimming shortened V by 8 bases and J by 2 bases, and 16 bases separated the two germline ends. This CDR3 comprises 14 residues. Germline CDR1 MNHEY, CDR2 SVGEGT.